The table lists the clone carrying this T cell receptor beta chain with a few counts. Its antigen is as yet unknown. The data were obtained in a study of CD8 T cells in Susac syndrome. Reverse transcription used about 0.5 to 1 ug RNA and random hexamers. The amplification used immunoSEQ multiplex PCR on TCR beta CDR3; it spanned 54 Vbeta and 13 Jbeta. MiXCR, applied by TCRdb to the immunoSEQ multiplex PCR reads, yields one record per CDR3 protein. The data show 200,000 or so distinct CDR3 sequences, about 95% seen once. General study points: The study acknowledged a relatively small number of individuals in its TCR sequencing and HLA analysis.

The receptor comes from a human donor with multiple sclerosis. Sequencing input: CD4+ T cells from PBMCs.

CDR3 loop: CASSPRDSYEQYF. The CDR3 DNA reads as TGTGCCAGCTCACCACGGGACTCCTACGAGCAGTACTTC. The chain joins TRBV18 to TRBJ2-7; D remains ambiguous. CDR3 size: 13 residues. Germline CDR1 reads KGHSH; CDR2 reads LQKENI. The V gene lost 1 base and the J gene lost 0 bases, with 4 bases spanning the gap.